Listed here is a single TCR beta chain. Its antigen remains unknown. A clone one base away is much larger, so this may be a read error. The germline gives CDR1 DFQATT, CDR2 SNEGSKA (reference sequence). The CDR3 spans 15 residues. RNA transcripts yielded amplified TCR beta CDR3 regions. The TCR CDR3 first-round RT-PCR relied on the HTBI primer set. Each CDR3 protein gets one entry after TCRdb re-called the multiplex PCR reads with MiXCR. Among some 490,000 distinct CDR3 sequences listed, around a fifth were seen once. Orbital computed tomography, thyroid ultrasound, serum thyroxine and TRAb, and clinical symptoms together informed the diagnoses. The data were obtained in a study of T cells in Graves' hyperthyroidism and ophthalmopathy. Study observations and caveats: Before onset, by a median of around 6.1 months, the model predicted ophthalmopathy. In blood, most of the thyroid clonotypes expanded above 0.001 were also present.

The chain is built from TRBV20-1 and TRBJ2-1; 10 bases match TRBD2. Sequenced material: blood. The sequence was obtained from a woman in her 70s with Graves' ophthalmopathy. This CDR3 reads CSTRALAGIYNEQFF. In DNA, the CDR3 is TGCAGTACTAGAGCACTAGCGGGGATCTACAATGAGCAGTTCTTC.